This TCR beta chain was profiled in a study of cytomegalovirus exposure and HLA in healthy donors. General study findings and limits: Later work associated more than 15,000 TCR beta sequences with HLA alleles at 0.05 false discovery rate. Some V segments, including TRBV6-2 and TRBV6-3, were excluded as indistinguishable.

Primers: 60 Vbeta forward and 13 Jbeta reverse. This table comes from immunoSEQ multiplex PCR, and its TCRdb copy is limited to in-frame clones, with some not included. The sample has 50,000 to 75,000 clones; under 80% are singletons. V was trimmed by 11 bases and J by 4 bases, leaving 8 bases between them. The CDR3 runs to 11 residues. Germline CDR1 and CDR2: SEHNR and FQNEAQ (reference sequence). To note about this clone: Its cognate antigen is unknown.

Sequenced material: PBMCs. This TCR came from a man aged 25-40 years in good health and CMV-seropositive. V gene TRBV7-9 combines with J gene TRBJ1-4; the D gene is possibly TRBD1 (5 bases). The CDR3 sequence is CAGGSNEKLFF. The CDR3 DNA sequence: TGTGCCGGGGGGAGTAATGAAAAACTGTTTTTT.